These 15 T cell receptor beta chains were sequenced from one sample in a study of CD8+ T cells in alopecia areata. RNA extraction was followed by reverse transcription into cDNA, which acted as the sequencing template. The assay was immunoSEQ multiplex PCR, and TCRdb's table has in-frame clones only and misses some. The data hold about 200,000 clones, with about three fifths observed a single time. The treatment denotes: oral pan-JAK inhibitor, 5-10 mg twice daily. The sequencing here drew on CD4+ T cells sorted from blood, taken between weeks 47 and 50, from a patient treated with tofacitinib. Receptors were obtained from a human donor with alopecia areata.

The CDR3 DNA reads TGTGCCACCGGGCTAAGCGGGGATGGCACCGGGGAGCTGTTTTTT. Translated, it gives CATGLSGDGTGELFF. The chain combines TRBV15 with TRBJ2-2; 7 bases line up with TRBD2. The V and J ends lost 8 bases and 4 bases, in that order; junction bases with no gene match: 10. Germline V gene lookup returns CDR1 LNHNV and CDR2 YYDKDF (reference sequence). CDR3 length: 15 amino acids. The variable domain in full, with the rest retrieved from reference TRBV15 and TRBJ2-2, is DAMVIQNPRYQVTQFGKPVTLSCSQTLNHNVMYWYQQKSSQAPKLLFHYYDKDFNNEADTPDNFQSRRPNTSFCFLDIRSPGLGDTAMYLCATGLSGDGTGELFFGEGSRLTVL.

The chain joins TRBV11-2 to TRBJ2-5; no definite D call. Trimming removed 1 base at V and 9 bases at J, with 6 bases between. CDR1 is SGHAT and CDR2 is FQNNGV in the germline V gene. This CDR3 contains 11 residues. This CDR3 reads CASSLAESQYF. DNA of the CDR3: TGTGCCAGCAGCTTAGCCGAGTCCCAGTACTTC. Supplemented by reference TRBV11-2 and TRBJ2-5, the full variable domain reads EAGVAQSPRYKIIEKRQSVAFWCNPISGHATLYWYQQILGQGPKLLIQFQNNGVVDDSQLPKDRFSAERLKGVDSTLKIQPAKLEDSAVYLCASSLAESQYFGPGTRLLVL.

The rearrangement links TRBV29-1 to TRBJ2-2, with D maybe TRBD2 (6 bases). This CDR3 comprises 16 residues. V lost 7 bases and J 3 bases, leaving 21 bases between the germline ends. CDR1 and CDR2 (germline): SQVTM, ANQGSEA. The CDR3 reads CSARDSQWPHTGELFF. CDR3 coding DNA: TGCAGCGCCCGGGACTCCCAGTGGCCCCACACCGGGGAGCTGTTTTTT.

This clone was recorded a few times. As DNA, the CDR3 is TGTGCCAGCAGCTTTGCAGGGGAGAGTTCACCCCTCCACTTT. Protein sequence: CASSFAGESSPLHF. V gene TRBV5-6 combines with J gene TRBJ1-6, with a weak D call TRBD1 (6 bases). Germline values: CDR1 SGHDT, CDR2 YYEEEE. The ends were cut back, 2 bases at V and 9 bases at J, with 12 bases in the middle. CDR3 length: 14 amino acids.

The CDR3 protein is CASSPSVAGEQYF. Here the CDR3 DNA reads TGTGCCAGCAGCCCGTCGGTTGCGGGAGAGCAGTACTTC. This sequence joins TRBV9 and TRBJ2-7, with a possible D match to TRBD2 (6 bases). This CDR3 region has 13 residues. CDR1 SGDLS and CDR2 YYNGEE come from the germline V gene. Trimming left V 4 bases short and J 7 bases short, with 15 bases between.

This chain joins TRBV4-3 and TRBJ1-1; D possibly corresponds to TRBD1 (5 bases). CDR3 length equals 15 residues. Trimming took off 0 bases at V and 1 base at J, with 9 bases between the two ends. CDR1 LGHNA and CDR2 YSLEER come from the germline V gene. This chain's CDR3 is CASSQDEDTNTEAFF. CDR3 nucleotides: TGCGCCAGCAGCCAAGATGAGGACACGAACACTGAAGCTTTCTTT.

The chain is built from TRBV2 and TRBJ2-7, with a possible D match to TRBD1 (5 bases). The CDR3 has 14 residues. The ends were cut back, 5 bases at V and 7 bases at J, with 18 bases in the middle. Per the germline V gene, CDR1 is SNHLY and CDR2 is FYNNEI. This CDR3 is CASSRDSVDFEQYF. CDR3 bases: TGTGCCAGCAGTAGAGACAGCGTAGATTTTGAGCAGTACTTC.

The V gene is TRBV7-2, the J gene TRBJ2-1, with no clear D. Germline lookup yields CDR1 SGHTA and CDR2 FQGNSA. The V end was cut by 5 bases, the J end by 2 bases, with 13 bases between. The CDR3 is 15 residues long. The CDR3 nucleotides read TGTGCCAGCAGCCTGGTCCCATTCACCTACAATGAGCAGTTCTTC. Residues: CASSLVPFTYNEQFF. Drawing the rest from reference TRBV7-2 and TRBJ2-1, the complete variable domain is GAGVSQSPSNKVTEKGKDVELRCDPISGHTALYWYRQSLGQGLEFLIYFQGNSAPDKSGLPSDRFSAERTGGSVSTLTIQRTQQEDSAVYLCASSLVPFTYNEQFFGPGTRLTVL.

The V gene is TRBV29-1, the J gene TRBJ1-4; no definite D call. CDR3 length equals 13 residues. Germline loops: CDR1 SQVTM, CDR2 ANQGSEA. Deletions cut 0 bases from V and 8 bases from J, with 10 bases between. In DNA form, the CDR3 reads TGCAGCGTTGAAGATATCGCGGCAGAAAAACTGTTTTTT. Amino acids: CSVEDIAAEKLFF.

The chain links TRBV30 to TRBJ2-1; weak D call: TRBD2 (6 bases). V was trimmed by 0 bases and J by 7 bases, leaving 10 bases between them. Germline V gene sequence: CDR1 GTSNPN, CDR2 SVGIG (reference sequence). The CDR3 contains 13 residues. CDR3 loop: CAWSVGLANEQFF. The DNA of the CDR3 is TGTGCCTGGAGTGTAGGCCTAGCGAATGAGCAGTTCTTC.

This chain uses TRBV6-6 with TRBJ2-7; 11 nucleotides line up with TRBD1. V lost 11 bases to trimming and J lost 4 bases; unmatched junction nucleotides: 4. The CDR3 runs 12 residues. The germline V gene has CDR1 MNHNY and CDR2 SVGAGI (reference sequence). CDR3 in DNA: TGTGCCGAAGGGACAGGGGGGTACGAGCAGTACTTC. Its protein is CAEGTGGYEQYF.

CDR3 bases: TGCAGCGTTGAAGATCCGGGACTGGCCTCTGATACGCAGTATTTT. This sequence encodes CSVEDPGLASDTQYF. The chain joins TRBV29-1 to TRBJ2-3; D is possibly TRBD2 (6 bases). The germline CDR1 and CDR2 sequences are SQVTM and ANQGSEA. The CDR3 loop spans 15 amino acids. The V gene lost 0 bases and the J gene lost 6 bases, with 16 bases spanning the gap.

This clone was seen only once. V gene TRBV9 combines with J gene TRBJ2-1, with TRBD2 identical over 11 bases. Germline-derived CDR1 and CDR2 are SGDLS and YYNGEE. J gave up 4 bases and V 4 bases, and 7 bases lay outside the gene matches. The CDR3 is 16 amino acids. CDR3 protein: CASSPQGTSGYNEQFF. CDR3 DNA sequence: TGTGCCAGCAGCCCTCAAGGGACTAGCGGATACAATGAGCAGTTCTTC.

This chain joins TRBV29-1 and TRBJ1-1; D is perhaps TRBD1 (6 bases). This CDR3 is 14 amino acids long. Between the trimmed V and J ends, which lost 5 bases and 4 bases, there was a span of 17 bases. Germline V gives CDR1 SQVTM, CDR2 ANQGSEA. CDR3 protein: CSVFRRTGRTEAFF. The CDR3 region has the DNA TGCAGCGTTTTCCGGCGAACAGGGCGCACTGAAGCTTTCTTT.

There are a few counts of this clone. The chain carries TRBV11-2 and TRBJ2-2, with D unclear. V lost 5 bases to trimming and J lost 3 bases, with 10 bases between them. CDR3 length: 14 amino acids. Germline V gene data show CDR1 as SGHAT and CDR2 as FQNNGV. CDR3 region: CASSARVHTGELFF. CDR3 bases: TGTGCCAGCAGCGCTAGGGTTCACACCGGGGAGCTGTTTTTT. Full variable domain (missing parts from reference TRBV11-2 and TRBJ2-2): EAGVAQSPRYKIIEKRQSVAFWCNPISGHATLYWYQQILGQGPKLLIQFQNNGVVDDSQLPKDRFSAERLKGVDSTLKIQPAKLEDSAVYLCASSARVHTGELFFGEGSRLTVL.